This TCR beta chain derives from a study of T cell changes during pregnancy in multiple sclerosis (dated by TCRdb to the late 2010s). About the study as a whole: The study examined how the T cell repertoire changed over the course of pregnancy in women with multiple sclerosis.

The CDR3 spans 13 residues, from the cysteine through the phenylalanine. Of the read, only the CDR3 DNA is kept; its 39 bases are in frame from base 1. Via the germline V gene (reference sequence), CDR1 is LNHDA and CDR2 SQIVND. Comment on this clone: Its antigen target is currently unknown. Relative to the germline gene, one junction end is altered; a read error may explain this.

The receptor library was made with the immunoSEQ multiplex PCR assay. TCRdb obtained this table from immuneACCESS and retained in-frame rearrangements with V and J assigned. These tables miss some clones; where compared with another copy, unresolved V genes account for less than half of the shortfall, and the remainder is unexplained. The table for this sample lists roughly 75,000 clones; about 92% of them were counted only once. The ten largest clones represent roughly 2.6% of the sample. This receptor was taken from a female donor in good health, enrolled as a control in a pregnancy study. The sequence is built from TRBV19 and TRBJ1-2; TRBD1 is perhaps the D gene, given 6 matching bases. Sequencing was performed on peripheral blood, taken after pregnancy. In nucleotide form, the sequence is TGTGCCAGTAGTGTAGACAGGATCGGAGGCTACACCTTC. Protein translation: CASSVDRIGGYTF.